This TCR beta chain comes out of a study of cytomegalovirus exposure and HLA in healthy donors (TCRdb year 2017). Context from the whole study: According to an earlier analysis of 450 to 650 of the donors, about 170 million T cells yielded roughly 110 million unique TCR beta sequences and 276 Gb of sequence data. An early release covering about 600 HLA-typed donors comprised approximately 290 gigabases of sequencing data and approximately 85 million unique TCR sequences. The genetic ancestry cluster associated with self-reported Caucasian donors included around 76% of the roughly 400 genotyped donors. The aim of the study was to test whether cataloging public T cell receptors could identify signatures of past pathogen exposure. The study used immunosequencing to profile the T cell repertoires of 670 or so subjects and linked those repertoires to cytomegalovirus serostatus. Besides the first cohort of under 700 subjects, a separate validation cohort made up of 90 to 150 different subjects was used. To predict cytomegalovirus infection status, the study combined high-throughput TCR immunosequencing, statistical association of individual TCRs with disease status, and machine learning. A later analysis re-analyzed previously published TCR beta repertoires from roughly 630 donors and added high-resolution HLA genotyping to study TCR occurrence patterns. Rather than using new phenotypic data, the later analysis identified candidate immune exposures from TCR beta sequences and from how often those sequences occurred across donors. An earlier analysis of several hundred of the donors applied high-throughput TCR beta sequencing to assess whether each TCR beta V gene segment acted as functional or pseudogenic. Donor age, sex, ethnicity and CMV serostatus were compiled together with the repertoire data. Genome-wide SNP genotypes for about 65% of the 666 donors were used in a later genetic analysis, which treated that subset as a discovery cohort. Every repertoire in the discovery cohort had been generated on one and the same sequencing platform. HLA typing included class I and class II loci at four-digit resolution. Typing coverage varied by locus: about 629-640 donors for A, B, C, DRB1 and DQB1; under 550 for DQA1; approximately 570 for DPA1; approximately 470 for DPB1. Four or five DR-DQ haplotypes were handled as single units for association and clustering because linkage in the cohort was strong. Across around 400 genotyped donors of the cohort, an average of approximately 240,000 unique TCR beta nucleotide sequences per donor were sequenced, and roughly a sixth of those sequences were non-productive.

What the study reported, not specific to this receptor: The study listed approximately 150 TCR beta chains as associated with cytomegalovirus. In vitro tests confirmed that a few of the cytomegalovirus-associated TCR beta chains recognize cytomegalovirus antigens. Because some donors lacked HLA typing at each locus, the association tests relied only on the typed subset. According to a later analysis, TCR association rates differed among HLA loci, with DRB1 alleles showing the most associated TCRs and HLA-C alleles showing the fewest. Roughly uniform sequencing depth across donors was assumed in presence/absence analyses, although this assumption may not hold. Specific HLA alleles were associated with 15,000 to 20,000 TCR beta sequences at a false discovery rate of 0.05 in a later analysis. In this cohort, only TCR beta chains were sequenced, and detectable features were limited by the absence of alpha or paired-chain data. In both the original and validation cohorts, the classifier was reported to diagnose cytomegalovirus status with high specificity and sensitivity. A cluster of highly shared sequence variants was judged likely to represent a technical artifact of the sequencing pipeline. In a later genetic analysis, fewer N-insertions in productive TCRs were reported among donors in an Asian-associated ancestry cluster than the 666-donor mean. The authors suggested that the approach could potentially be generalized to other disease states and immunological phenotypes. Compared with equally common non-associated chains, HLA-associated TCR beta chains in a later analysis were more clonally expanded and had lower generation probabilities. In a later genetic analysis, a missense DCLRE1C variant was associated with V-gene and J-gene trimming of TCR beta chains, and the association was replicated in an independent cohort. Correlated functional status among segregating V segments might be attributable to linkage disequilibrium, but an unknown experimental factor could not be ruled out. When HLA alleles, especially DR and DQ, strongly co-occurred, attributing TCR associations to individual alleles was difficult. Immune exposure information for the cohort was limited to CMV serostatus. In a later analysis, most CMV-associated TCR beta chains were found to appear HLA-restricted, with HLA associations seemingly driven largely by CMV exposure. Broadly in line with IMGT annotations, most TCR beta V segments showed up in productive rearrangements about 90% or about 30% of the time in an earlier analysis of 450 to 600 of the donors. In a later analysis, several top co-occurrence clusters were reported to appear linked to parvovirus B19, influenza, CMV and Epstein-Barr virus. Most TCR sequences were seen in very few donors, while some public TCRs were found in many individuals. Because counts were too low, fewer than 20 rarely observed V segments, including chromosome 9 orphons, were excluded from the earlier analysis of 587 of the donors. A further reported finding was that TCR beta sequences accurately predicted the HLA-A and HLA-B alleles for most subjects in the first cohort.

The library was made by the immunoSEQ multiplex PCR assay. The multiplex PCR relied on a mix of 60 forward primers for TCR Vbeta segments and 13 reverse primers for TCR Jbeta segments. A multiplex PCR assay on genomic DNA amplified the CDR3 region of rearranged TCR beta genes. On the Illumina HiSeq System, the amplified TCR beta libraries were sequenced as 87-base-pair reads. The paper's processing steps were these. A later analysis counted about 80 million unique TCR beta chains across the 690 or so repertoires, and roughly 9.9 million of these chains were shared by at least two donors. A nearest-neighbor algorithm error-corrected the raw reads and collapsed the reads into unique sequences, merging closely related sequences to remove PCR and sequencing errors. V, D and J gene segments were assigned by aligning CDR3 sequences to IMGT reference sequences. Each retained sequence needed at least a six-nucleotide match to both a V gene segment and a J gene segment. A rearrangement counted as productive if the CDR3 had no stop codons and remained in frame with V and J, and every other rearrangement counted as non-productive. CDR3 was defined by IMGT convention, running from the second conserved V-encoded cysteine to the conserved J-encoded phenylalanine. The earlier analysis of approximately 500 of the donors excluded sequences that lacked an unambiguous match to a single V gene segment. An earlier analysis of over 450 of the donors classified V segments as functional when productive rearrangements were above 56.7% and as segregating when the standard deviation between donors was above 5%. A statistical classification framework was built for diagnosing cytomegalovirus status from the catalog of TCR beta chain sequences. In a later analysis, V and J genes were assigned by comparing TCR nucleotide sequences against IMGT/GENE-DB human TR gene sequences. A later analysis assigned CDR3 sequences and most-parsimonious VDJ recombination scenarios with the TCRdist pipeline. A later analysis defined each TCR beta chain by its CDR3 amino acid sequence plus V-gene family, and excluded reads lacking a unique V-gene family. In a later analysis, 500 to 700 highly shared, low-generation-probability nucleotide sequences were removed to address suspected cross-contamination and a sequencing artifact. A later analysis calculated a clonal expansion index for each public chain from normalized within-repertoire ranks of inferred template counts. A later analysis computed generation probabilities with a VDJ recombination model fitted to out-of-frame rearrangements, and checked the results against IGoR. In a later analysis, hypergeometric tests were used to score TCR-TCR, TCR-HLA and TCR-CMV co-occurrence, with a repertoire-size bias correction applied to TCR pairs. To estimate false discovery rates, a later analysis permuted the HLA or CMV assignments 20 times. A later analysis grouped co-occurring TCRs with DBSCAN, adding TCRdist sequence similarity when clustering within HLA-allele-positive subsets. Repertoires with fewer than 30,000 or more than 120,000 public chains were left out of co-occurrence clustering, as were five repertoires with anomalous nucleotide sharing. TCRdb stores this immuneACCESS table with in-frame sequences only. Part of the clones is absent; in the studies checked, under half of the shortfall reflects unresolved V genes, and no reason is known for the rest. V, J and clone size reflect that table, while D and trimming were determined from the DNA. In all, the sample holds fewer than 150,000 clones, and around 77% of those were seen once. The leading ten clones occupy roughly 15% of the sample.

The cohort comprised some 730 healthy bone marrow donors. At the time of sampling, every cohort member was nominally healthy, though immune exposures that went unrecorded were likely present. The donor tested CMV seropositive, placing the donor among the 289 seropositive members of the cohort. A peripheral blood sample was provided by each donor, and peripheral blood mononuclear cells were used for TCR beta sequencing. Genomic DNA was extracted from the blood cell samples with the Qiagen DNeasy Blood Extraction Kit. In its sample, this clone was seen once. This clone's antigen is unknown. No base qualities exist here, and no much larger clone lies one base off it. Sequencing was performed on PBMCs. This clonotype was obtained from a man aged 50 or older in good health and CMV-seropositive.

The DNA is TGTGCCAGCAGCTTAGGGGGGCAGAGAACTGAAGCTTTCTTT. Translation gives CASSLGGQRTEAFF. This chain joins TRBV11-3 to TRBJ1-1; TRBD1 might be the D gene, on 6 matching bases. Deletion took 1 base off V and 5 bases off J, with a span of 11 bases between the germline ends. CDR1 and CDR2 are drawn from the germline V gene: SGHNT, YENEEA. From cysteine to phenylalanine, the CDR3 is 14 amino acids long. Only CDR3 DNA is held: 42 bases, read in frame from base 1. The full variable domain, with segments outside the CDR3 supplied by the reference TRBV11-3 and TRBJ1-1 proteins, appears as EAGVVQSPRYKIIEKKQPVAFWCNPISGHNTLYWYLQNLGQGPELLIRYENEEAVDDSQLPKDRFSAERLKGVDSTLKIQPAELGDSAVYLCASSLGGQRTEAFFGQGTRLTVV.